Listed below are T cell receptor beta chains from one sample, sequenced in a study of cytomegalovirus exposure and HLA in healthy donors. Generated by immunoSEQ multiplex PCR, the TCRdb table keeps only in-frame clones and is missing some. Here the sample table reports around 100,000 clones. The specimen sequenced was PBMCs. Source of these receptors: a woman in her thirties in good health and CMV-seronegative. Both conserved end residues are part of each CDR3. D genes are given only for firm matches.

j_call: TRBJ1-6; d_call: TRBD1; v_call: TRBV27; cdr3_aa: CASSVTGGNSPLHF; cdr3_nt: TGTGCCAGCAGCGTGACAGGGGGCAATTCACCCCTCCACTTT
j_call: TRBJ2-2; d_call: TRBD1; v_call: TRBV5-1; cdr3_aa: CASSPPTGANTGELFF; cdr3_nt: TGCGCCAGCAGCCCGCCGACAGGGGCGAACACCGGGGAGCTGTTTTTT
j_call: TRBJ2-2; d_call: TRBD2; v_call: TRBV4-2; cdr3_aa: CASSYQREGTGELFF; cdr3_nt: TGTGCCAGCAGCTATCAGCGGGAGGGCACCGGGGAGCTGTTTTTT
j_call: TRBJ2-3; d_call: -; v_call: TRBV28; cdr3_aa: CASSSRDIGSSTQYF; cdr3_nt: TGTGCCAGCAGTTCCCGGGACATCGGATCGAGTACGCAGTATTTT
j_call: TRBJ1-1; d_call: -; v_call: TRBV18; cdr3_aa: CASSQTVGTEAFF; cdr3_nt: TGTGCCAGCTCACAGACAGTTGGCACTGAAGCTTTCTTT
j_call: TRBJ2-6; d_call: -; v_call: TRBV29-1; cdr3_aa: CSVDATGSSGANVLTF; cdr3_nt: TGCAGCGTTGACGCTACAGGGAGCTCTGGGGCCAACGTCCTGACTTTC
j_call: TRBJ1-6; d_call: -; v_call: TRBV4-1; cdr3_aa: CASSQEGVNLHF; cdr3_nt: TGCGCCAGCAGCCAGGAAGGGGTAAACCTCCACTTT
j_call: TRBJ2-3; d_call: -; v_call: TRBV2; cdr3_aa: CASSVGAHTQYF; cdr3_nt: TGTGCCAGCAGTGTAGGAGCACATACGCAGTATTTT
j_call: TRBJ2-1; d_call: -; v_call: TRBV19; cdr3_aa: CASSSRERNSYNEQFF; cdr3_nt: TGTGCCAGTAGTAGCCGGGAAAGGAACTCCTACAATGAGCAGTTCTTC
j_call: TRBJ1-1; d_call: TRBD1; v_call: TRBV9; cdr3_aa: CASSVTGESGTEAFF; cdr3_nt: TGTGCCAGCAGCGTGACAGGGGAGAGCGGCACTGAAGCTTTCTTT
j_call: TRBJ2-7; d_call: TRBD2; v_call: TRBV10-3; cdr3_aa: CAISENLPRLAGADEQYF; cdr3_nt: TGTGCCATCAGTGAGAATCTCCCCCGTCTAGCGGGAGCCGACGAGCAGTACTTC
j_call: TRBJ2-7; d_call: -; v_call: TRBV27; cdr3_aa: CASSSGYEQYF; cdr3_nt: TGTGCCAGCAGTTCCGGGTACGAGCAGTACTTC
j_call: TRBJ1-1; d_call: -; v_call: TRBV28; cdr3_aa: CASSFSSTGFWNTEAFF; cdr3_nt: TGTGCCAGCAGTTTCTCGAGTACAGGGTTTTGGAACACTGAAGCTTTCTTT
j_call: TRBJ2-2; d_call: TRBD1; v_call: TRBV5-1; cdr3_aa: CASSQPDRDTGELFF; cdr3_nt: TGCGCCAGCAGCCAACCGGACAGGGACACCGGGGAGCTGTTTTTT
j_call: TRBJ2-1; d_call: -; v_call: TRBV12-1; cdr3_aa: CASSWVGRAYNEQFF; cdr3_nt: TGTGCCAGCAGCTGGGTCGGGAGAGCCTACAATGAGCAGTTCTTC
j_call: TRBJ1-2; d_call: -; v_call: TRBV6-1; cdr3_aa: CASTSRGDYGYTF; cdr3_nt: TGTGCCAGCACAAGCAGGGGAGACTATGGCTACACCTTC
j_call: TRBJ2-1; d_call: -; v_call: TRBV7-8; cdr3_aa: CASSLFQLPGNEQFF; cdr3_nt: TGTGCCAGCAGCTTATTCCAGCTCCCGGGAAATGAGCAGTTCTTC
j_call: TRBJ2-1; d_call: TRBD2; v_call: TRBV2; cdr3_aa: CASREGLAGGKQFF; cdr3_nt: TGTGCCAGCAGGGAGGGACTAGCGGGGGGGAAGCAGTTCTTC
j_call: TRBJ2-3; d_call: TRBD1; v_call: TRBV7-9; cdr3_aa: CASSSGQGGVFDTQYF; cdr3_nt: TGTGCCAGCAGCTCGGGACAGGGCGGGGTGTTTGATACGCAGTATTTT
j_call: TRBJ2-6; d_call: -; v_call: TRBV10-3; cdr3_aa: CAIKDGTADFSGANVLTF; cdr3_nt: TGTGCCATCAAAGACGGCACCGCGGATTTTTCTGGGGCCAACGTCCTGACTTTC
j_call: TRBJ1-4; d_call: -; v_call: TRBV27; cdr3_aa: CASSLGPLGEKLFF; cdr3_nt: TGTGCCAGCAGTTTAGGGCCTTTAGGCGAAAAACTGTTTTTT
j_call: TRBJ1-1; d_call: TRBD1; v_call: TRBV28; cdr3_aa: CASRDRANTEAFF; cdr3_nt: TGTGCCAGCCGGGACAGGGCGAACACTGAAGCTTTCTTT
j_call: TRBJ2-7; d_call: -; v_call: TRBV5-6; cdr3_aa: CASSWVTDEQYF; cdr3_nt: TGTGCCAGCAGCTGGGTGACAGACGAGCAGTACTTC
j_call: TRBJ2-3; d_call: -; v_call: TRBV5-4; cdr3_aa: CASSFDSLGDTQYF; cdr3_nt: TGTGCCAGCAGCTTTGACAGCTTGGGCGATACGCAGTATTTT
j_call: TRBJ2-1; d_call: -; v_call: TRBV29-1; cdr3_aa: CSPKGGTYNERQFF; cdr3_nt: TGCAGTCCTAAAGGGGGAACCTACAATGAGCGGCAGTTCTTC
j_call: TRBJ2-5; d_call: -; v_call: TRBV4-1; cdr3_aa: CASSQGPLQETQYF; cdr3_nt: TGCGCCAGCAGCCAAGGGCCCCTTCAAGAGACCCAGTACTTC
j_call: TRBJ1-2; d_call: -; v_call: TRBV27; cdr3_aa: CASSSSSAGRHGYTF; cdr3_nt: TGTGCCAGCAGTTCCTCTTCGGCAGGGAGGCATGGCTACACCTTC
j_call: TRBJ1-2; d_call: -; v_call: TRBV5-4; cdr3_aa: CASSLGGQMNYGYTF; cdr3_nt: TGTGCCAGCAGCTTGGGGGGGCAAATGAACTATGGCTACACCTTC
j_call: TRBJ1-6; d_call: -; v_call: TRBV7-8; cdr3_aa: CASSLVMVEWGGLGDNSPLHF; cdr3_nt: TGTGCCAGCAGCTTAGTTATGGTGGAGTGGGGGGGCCTTGGCGATAATTCACCCCTCCACTTT
j_call: TRBJ2-4; d_call: -; v_call: TRBV30; cdr3_aa: CAWTIKAENIQYF; cdr3_nt: TGTGCCTGGACGATCAAAGCGGAAAACATTCAGTACTTC
j_call: TRBJ1-1; d_call: -; v_call: TRBV7-2; cdr3_aa: CASSPQSGSMNTEAFF; cdr3_nt: TGTGCCAGCAGCCCTCAATCCGGGAGTATGAACACTGAAGCTTTCTTT